This TCR beta chain derives from a study of cytomegalovirus exposure and HLA in healthy donors (dated by TCRdb to about 2017). General notes on the study: According to an earlier analysis of around 600 of the donors, 150 million to 200 million T cells yielded some 120 million unique TCR beta sequences and about 300 Gb of sequence data. An early release covering some 640 HLA-typed donors comprised about 300 gigabases of sequencing data and approximately 80 million unique TCR sequences. Of the roughly 400 genotyped donors, 70% to 90% were placed in the genetic ancestry cluster associated with self-reported Caucasian donors. The aim of the study was to test whether cataloging public T cell receptors could identify signatures of past pathogen exposure. Using immunosequencing, the study profiled T cell repertoires from some 670 subjects and related those repertoires to cytomegalovirus serostatus. In addition to the first cohort of 650 to 800 subjects, a separate validation cohort of 130 or so different subjects was used. To predict cytomegalovirus infection status, the study brought together high-throughput TCR immunosequencing, statistical association of individual TCRs with disease status, and machine learning. A later analysis re-analyzed previously published TCR beta repertoires from roughly 630 donors and added high-resolution HLA genotyping to study TCR occurrence patterns. In the later analysis, no new phenotypic data were used to find candidate immune exposures; instead, reliance was placed on TCR beta sequences and their occurrence across donors. In an earlier analysis of roughly 540 of the donors, high-throughput TCR beta sequencing was used to judge whether each TCR beta V gene segment behaved as functional or pseudogenic. Alongside the repertoire data, information on donor age, sex, ethnicity and CMV serostatus was compiled. A later genetic analysis used genome-wide SNP genotypes for about three fifths of the 666 donors, treating that subset as a discovery cohort. All discovery cohort repertoires had been generated using a single sequencing platform. Class I and class II HLA loci were covered by the typing at four-digit resolution. Typing coverage varied by locus: about 620-630 donors for A, B, C, DRB1 and DQB1; approximately 500 for DQA1; nearly 610 for DPA1; fewer than 480 for DPB1. About 5 DR-DQ haplotypes were handled as single units for association and clustering, since linkage in the cohort was strong. Across approximately 420 genotyped donors of the cohort, an average of about 240,000 unique TCR beta nucleotide sequences per donor were sequenced, and 15% to 20% of those sequences were non-productive. Paper-wide results and their limitations: The study gave a list of roughly 150 TCR beta chains associated with cytomegalovirus. Compared with the roughly 670-donor mean, donors in an Asian-associated ancestry cluster had fewer N-insertions in productive TCRs, according to a later genetic analysis. A later analysis reported that several top co-occurrence clusters appeared linked to parvovirus B19, influenza, CMV and Epstein-Barr virus. According to the authors, the approach could potentially be generalized to other disease states and immunological phenotypes. The presence/absence analyses assumed that sequencing depth was roughly uniform across donors, and that assumption may not be true. An earlier analysis of approximately 590 of the donors showed that most TCR beta V segments appeared in productive rearrangements either about 87% or about 30% of the time, which broadly matched IMGT annotations. The classifier was reported to diagnose cytomegalovirus status with high specificity and sensitivity in both the original and validation cohorts. A later analysis associated 15,000 to 20,000 TCR beta sequences with specific HLA alleles at a false discovery rate of 0.05. In this cohort, only TCR beta chains were sequenced, and detectable features were limited by the absence of alpha or paired-chain data. HLA typing was unavailable for some donors at each locus, so association tests used only the typed subset. Most TCR sequences were seen in very few donors, while some public TCRs were found in many individuals. In vitro tests confirmed that a few of the cytomegalovirus-associated TCR beta chains recognize cytomegalovirus antigens. An association between a missense DCLRE1C variant and V-gene and J-gene trimming of TCR beta chains was found in a later genetic analysis and replicated in an independent cohort. A further reported finding was that TCR beta sequences accurately predicted the HLA-A and HLA-B alleles for most subjects in the first cohort. Some IMGT-functional V segments, including TRBV6-2 and TRBV6-3, could not be distinguished by the 87-base-pair reads and were therefore excluded. According to a later analysis, TCR association rates differed among HLA loci, with DRB1 alleles showing the most associated TCRs and HLA-C alleles showing the fewest. Because counts were too low, about 17 rarely observed V segments, including chromosome 9 orphons, were excluded from the earlier analysis of a few hundred of the donors. The sequencing pipeline was judged likely to have produced a cluster of highly shared sequence variants as a technical artifact. Assigning TCR associations to individual alleles was difficult when HLA alleles, especially DR and DQ, strongly co-occurred. CMV serostatus was the only immune exposure information available for the cohort. A later analysis found that HLA-associated TCR beta chains were more clonally expanded and had lower generation probabilities than equally common non-associated chains. Most CMV-associated TCR beta chains appeared to be HLA-restricted in a later analysis, and the HLA associations seemed to be driven largely by CMV exposure. Correlated functional status among segregating V segments might reflect linkage disequilibrium, but an unknown experimental factor could not be ruled out.

Concerning this clone itself: The target of this receptor is not known. No base qualities exist here, and no much larger clone lies one base off it.

Receptor amplification or capture employed the immunoSEQ multiplex PCR assay. A mixture of 60 forward primers for TCR Vbeta segments and 13 reverse primers for TCR Jbeta segments was used in the multiplex PCR. The CDR3 region of rearranged TCR beta genes was amplified from genomic DNA by a multiplex PCR assay. Amplified TCR beta libraries were sequenced as 87-base-pair reads on the Illumina HiSeq System. As for the authors' bioinformatics: A later analysis tallied 80 million to 95 million unique TCR beta chains across the 666 repertoires, and roughly 11 million of those chains were shared by two or more donors. Raw reads were error-corrected and collapsed into unique sequences by a nearest-neighbor algorithm in which closely related sequences were merged to remove PCR and sequencing errors. V, D and J gene segments were assigned by aligning CDR3 sequences to IMGT reference sequences. Each retained sequence needed at least a six-nucleotide match to both a V gene segment and a J gene segment. A rearrangement counted as productive if the CDR3 had no stop codons and remained in frame with V and J, and every other rearrangement counted as non-productive. Following IMGT convention, CDR3 was defined as the stretch from the second conserved V-encoded cysteine to the conserved J-encoded phenylalanine. The earlier analysis of more than 450 of the donors excluded sequences that lacked an unambiguous match to a single V gene segment. An earlier analysis of about 600 of the donors called V segments functional above 56.7% productive rearrangements and segregating when the between-donor standard deviation exceeded 5%. A statistical classification framework was built for diagnosing cytomegalovirus status from the catalog of TCR beta chain sequences. V and J gene assignment, in a later analysis, came from comparing TCR nucleotide sequences with IMGT/GENE-DB human TR gene sequences. A later analysis assigned CDR3 sequences and most-parsimonious VDJ recombination scenarios with the TCRdist pipeline. In a later analysis, every TCR beta chain was defined by the combination of its CDR3 amino acid sequence and its V-gene family, and reads without a unique V-gene family were dropped. In a later analysis, 550 to 650 highly shared, low-generation-probability nucleotide sequences were removed to address suspected cross-contamination and a sequencing artifact. For each public chain, a later analysis derived a clonal expansion index from normalized ranks of inferred template counts within each repertoire. In a later analysis, generation probabilities were computed with a VDJ recombination model fitted to out-of-frame rearrangements, and the resulting probabilities were checked against IGoR. A later analysis scored TCR-TCR, TCR-HLA and TCR-CMV co-occurrence with hypergeometric tests, applying a repertoire-size bias correction to TCR pairs. To estimate false discovery rates, a later analysis permuted the HLA or CMV assignments 20 times. A later analysis grouped co-occurring TCRs with DBSCAN, adding TCRdist sequence similarity when clustering within HLA-allele-positive subsets. For co-occurrence clustering, repertoires with fewer than 30,000 or more than 120,000 public chains were excluded, along with five or six repertoires with anomalous nucleotide sharing. TCRdb's version of the immuneACCESS table is confined to in-frame rearrangements and falls short of the full clone set. An unresolved V gene accounts for under half of the shortfall where checked; the remainder is of unknown origin. V, J and clone size derive from that table, while D and trimming were established from the DNA sequence. For this sample the table gives over 100,000 clones, of which less than 80% were detected only once. The ten largest account for 2% to 2.5% of the sample.

The cohort was made up of hundreds of healthy bone marrow donors. Cohort members were all nominally healthy when sampled, although unrecorded immune exposures were likely present. The donor was CMV seronegative and belonged to the group of 350 or so seronegative cohort members. Every donor gave a peripheral blood sample, and the peripheral blood mononuclear cells from that sample were used for TCR beta sequencing. The Qiagen DNeasy Blood Extraction Kit was used to extract genomic DNA from the blood cell samples. CDR1 MDHEN and CDR2 SYDVKM were looked up in the germline V gene. A distance of 17 bases separates the germline ends of V and J, which lose 5 bases and 1 base respectively. Including cysteine and phenylalanine, the CDR3 has 16 amino acids. Kept here is only the CDR3 DNA, which spans 48 bases and is read in frame from base 1.

Rearrangement joined TRBV28 to TRBJ1-1, with TRBD1 as a weak D call on 6 bases. Source material: PBMCs. The source is a woman in her twenties or thirties in good health and CMV-seronegative. The CDR3 corresponds to CASSPRGGGTNTEAFF. In nucleotides, the sequence is TGTGCCAGCAGTCCAAGAGGGGGGGGGACGAACACTGAAGCTTTCTTT.